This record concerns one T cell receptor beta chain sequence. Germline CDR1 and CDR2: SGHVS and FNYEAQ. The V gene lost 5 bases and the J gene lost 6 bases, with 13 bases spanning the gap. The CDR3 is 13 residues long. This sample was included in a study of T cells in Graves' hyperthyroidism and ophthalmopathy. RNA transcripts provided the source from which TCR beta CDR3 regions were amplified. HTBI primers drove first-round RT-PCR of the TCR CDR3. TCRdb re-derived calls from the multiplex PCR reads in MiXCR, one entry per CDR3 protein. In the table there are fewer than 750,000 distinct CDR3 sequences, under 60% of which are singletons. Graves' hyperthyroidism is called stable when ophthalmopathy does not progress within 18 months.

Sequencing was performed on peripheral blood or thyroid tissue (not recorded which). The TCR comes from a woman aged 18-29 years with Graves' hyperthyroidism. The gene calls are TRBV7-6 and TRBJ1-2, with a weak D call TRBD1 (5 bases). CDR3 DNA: TGTGCCAGCAGCCCCTTGGGGGTCCATGGCTACACCTTC. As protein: CASSPLGVHGYTF.